These 24 T cell receptor beta chains came from one sample sequenced in a study of blood T cell repertoires in COVID-19. TCRdb's copy holds only in-frame clones and misses some; the assay was immunoSEQ multiplex PCR. The table includes 300,000 to 400,000 clones, around 86% detected once. The sequencing sample was made of PBMCs or T cells enriched from blood (not recorded which). These receptor sequences come from a man in his fifties or sixties who had recovered from COVID-19.

This rearrangement joins TRBV9 to TRBJ1-6; D is ambiguous. Looked up from germline, CDR1 is SGDLS and CDR2 is YYNGEE. V was cut by 0 bases and J by 5 bases, with 9 bases left in between. The CDR3 is made up of 15 amino acids. This chain's CDR3 is CASSVDPNNNSPLHF. CDR3 DNA sequence: TGTGCCAGCAGCGTAGACCCCAACAATAATTCACCCCTCCACTTT.

The V call is TRBV10-3, the J call TRBJ2-7; D is perhaps TRBD1 (5 bases). The CDR3 runs to 12 residues. The germline CDR1 and CDR2 sequences are ENHRY and SYGVKD. V lost 2 bases and J 7 bases, leaving 9 bases between the germline ends. DNA for the CDR3: TGTGCCATCAGTGAGGCAGGGCCGGAGCAGTACTTC. Amino acids: CAISEAGPEQYF.

The chain recombines TRBV7-8 with TRBJ1-5, with 7 bases that match TRBD1. The CDR3 totals 17 residues. The V segment lost 0 bases and the J segment 1 base; nucleotides outside the gene matches: 6. CDR1 and CDR2 (germline): SGHVS, FQNEAQ. The DNA of the CDR3 is TGTGCCAGCAGCTTAGCTTCACTGACAGGGAGCAATCAGCCCCAGCATTTT. Translation: CASSLASLTGSNQPQHF.

The J gene is TRBJ2-7, the V gene TRBV11-3; D is uncertain. CDR1 is SGHNT and CDR2 is YENEEA in the germline V gene. V lost 1 base, J lost 0 bases, and 7 bases lay in between. The length of the CDR3 is 14 residues. The CDR3 region is CASSLGANSYEQYF. The CDR3 nucleotides read TGTGCCAGCAGCTTAGGCGCTAACTCCTACGAGCAGTACTTC.

The chain couples TRBV27 to TRBJ1-2; maybe TRBD1 (6 bases). This CDR3 is 17 amino acids long. With 2 bases removed from V and 4 bases from J, the gap between germline ends came to 20 bases. The V gene's germline CDR1 is MNHEY and CDR2 SMNVEV (reference sequence). In DNA form, the CDR3 reads TGTGCCAGCAGTTTAAGGCCACAACCGGGACAAGGCTATGGCTACACCTTC. Translated: CASSLRPQPGQGYGYTF.

The V and J genes are TRBV27 and TRBJ1-1, with 10 bases identical to TRBD1. V lost 5 bases and J lost 11; bases outside the gene matches: 14. Looked up from germline, CDR1 is MNHEY and CDR2 is SMNVEV (reference sequence). This CDR3 contains 15 residues. The CDR3 DNA follows: TGTGCCAGCAGTCCGGGACAGGGGTTACCAAACGGGGCTTTCTTT. Protein product: CASSPGQGLPNGAFF.

The gene calls are TRBV28 and TRBJ2-1; 14 bases match TRBD2. The CDR3 has 17 amino acids. The V segment lost 7 bases and the J segment 7 bases; nucleotides outside the gene matches: 12. CDR1 is MDHEN, CDR2 SYDVKM, per germline. In DNA, the CDR3 is TGTGCCAGCAAACTGGGACCGGGACTAGCGGGAGTGAATGAGCAGTTCTTC. Protein sequence: CASKLGPGLAGVNEQFF.

The J gene is TRBJ2-2, the V gene TRBV19; 7 bases align to TRBD1. After removal of 5 bases from V and 1 base from J, the junction contained 4 bases not matched to a gene. The CDR3 runs to 15 residues. Germline-derived CDR1 and CDR2 are LNHDA and SQIVND (reference sequence). The CDR3 coding sequence is TGTGCCAGTAGTGCCGGGACAGTGAACACCGGGGAGCTGTTTTTT. Translation gives CASSAGTVNTGELFF.

The genes are TRBV29-1 and TRBJ2-1; 11 nucleotides line up with TRBD2. Germline V gives CDR1 SQVTM, CDR2 ANQGSEA. V trimming: 4 bases; J trimming: 9 bases; junction bases outside the gene matches: 5. The CDR3 has 13 amino acids. The CDR3 sequence: CSVGSGRAFEQFF. As DNA, the CDR3 is TGCAGCGTTGGTAGCGGGAGGGCTTTTGAGCAGTTCTTC.

This chain links TRBV27 with TRBJ1-4; 7 bases fit TRBD1. Germline-derived CDR1 and CDR2 are MNHEY and SMNVEV (reference sequence). V gave up 2 bases and J gave up 10 bases; unmatched junction bases: 7. This CDR3 has 14 residues. The CDR3 DNA reads TGTGCCAGCAGTTTAAGACAGGGTTTAGGAAAACTGTTTTTT. Translated, it gives CASSLRQGLGKLFF.

This chain joins TRBV28 and TRBJ1-2, with D possibly being TRBD1 (6 bases). The CDR3 spans 13 residues. In germline, CDR1 is MDHEN, CDR2 SYDVKM. The V and J ends lost 4 bases and 0 bases respectively, with 6 bases between them. The CDR3 coding sequence is TGTGCCAGCAGTTCAGGGGCTAACTATGGCTACACCTTC. Encoded protein: CASSSGANYGYTF.

The chain recombines TRBV11-3 with TRBJ2-3, with D perhaps TRBD2 (6 bases). This CDR3 contains 13 residues. The germline CDR1 and CDR2 sequences are SGHNT and YENEEA. V lost 4 bases and J 6 bases, leaving 11 bases between the germline ends. The CDR3 protein is CASSYRGGDTQYF. The DNA of the CDR3 is TGTGCCAGCAGCTACCGTGGGGGGGATACGCAGTATTTT.

This CDR3 reads CASSLLDQPQHF. In nucleotides, the CDR3 is TGTGCCAGTAGCCTGTTAGATCAGCCCCAGCATTTT. The chain joins TRBV19 to TRBJ1-5; D is ambiguous. Germline values: CDR1 LNHDA, CDR2 SQIVND (reference sequence). This CDR3 has 12 amino acids. V lost 6 bases and J lost 5, with 8 bases in between.

A remark on this clone: The same CDR3 arises from other DNA sequences in this sample as well. The chain employs TRBV12-3 or TRBV12-4 and TRBJ2-5; the D gene is possibly TRBD2 (6 bases). This CDR3 comprises 13 residues. V lost 3 bases and J 5 bases, leaving 10 bases between the germline ends. CDR3 bases: TGTGCCAGCAGTTTTCGTGCGGGGGAGACCCAGTACTTC. Its protein is CASSFRAGETQYF.

The chain combines TRBV23-1 with TRBJ2-1; TRBD1 might be the D (5 bases). TRBV23-1 is marked as an open reading frame, function uncertain. The CDR3 spans 14 residues. V shed 4 bases and J shed 2 bases, with 9 bases lying between them. CDR3 DNA sequence: TGCGCCAGCAGTCGCCAGGGCACCTACAATGAGCAGTTCTTC. Amino acids: CASSRQGTYNEQFF.

This clone was observed once. The V call is TRBV5-6, the J call TRBJ1-2, with D possibly TRBD1 on 6 matching bases. The CDR3 consists of 15 residues. V dropped 3 bases and J dropped 0 bases, with 12 bases sitting between them. From germline, CDR1 is SGHDT and CDR2 YYEEEE. The CDR3 DNA is TGTGCCAGCAGCTCCCTGGACAGAGCTAACTATGGCTACACCTTC. It is translated as CASSSLDRANYGYTF.

The genes are TRBV19 and TRBJ2-7; D might be TRBD1 (6 bases). V gave up 4 bases and J gave up 1 base, with 14 bases separating them. The CDR3 sequence is 15 residues long. Germline assignment: CDR1 LNHDA and CDR2 SQIVND (reference sequence). The CDR3 region is CASSKTIGTSYEQYF. The DNA of the CDR3 is TGTGCCAGTAGTAAGACTATCGGGACATCCTACGAGCAGTACTTC.

V gene TRBV5-8 combines with J gene TRBJ2-7; 9 bases fit TRBD2. Per the germline V gene, CDR1 is SGHTS and CDR2 is YDEGEE. The CDR3 covers 14 residues. The V segment lost 0 bases and the J segment 7 bases; nucleotides outside the gene matches: 5. As DNA, the CDR3 is TGTGCCAGCAGCTTGGGGACTAGCGTTTCAGAGCAGTACTTC. This gives the protein CASSLGTSVSEQYF.

V usage is TRBV18 and J usage is TRBJ1-1, with 8 bases matching TRBD1. Germline V gene sequence: CDR1 KGHSH, CDR2 LQKENI. Trimming took 4 bases from V and 11 from J; bases not matched to a gene: 15. CDR3 length: 15 residues. As DNA, the CDR3 is TGTGCCAGCTCACGTTCACAGGGGGAGACGTTGAATGCTTTCTTT. Encoded protein: CASSRSQGETLNAFF.

The J gene is TRBJ2-2, the V gene TRBV28; D possibly corresponds to TRBD2 (5 bases). The CDR3 has 15 amino acids. V lost 2 bases and J 4 bases, leaving 11 bases between the germline ends. CDR1 and CDR2 (germline): MDHEN, SYDVKM. CDR3 region: CASSLDGERTGELFF. CDR3 nucleotides: TGTGCCAGCAGTTTAGACGGGGAGCGCACCGGGGAGCTGTTTTTT.

The genes are TRBV11-2 and TRBJ1-1; TRBD1 agrees at 10 bases. The CDR3 runs to 16 residues. The V segment lost 5 bases and the J segment 4 bases; nucleotides outside the gene matches: 10. The V gene's germline CDR1 is SGHAT and CDR2 FQNNGV. CDR3 in amino acids: CASSDPGTGAFTEAFF. DNA of the CDR3: TGTGCCAGCAGCGACCCCGGGACAGGGGCCTTCACTGAAGCTTTCTTT.

This rearrangement joins TRBV5-1 to TRBJ2-7; 12 bases are shared with TRBD2. Germline loops: CDR1 SGHRS, CDR2 YFSETQ. V shed 5 bases, J shed 5 bases, and the junction held 5 bases outside the gene matches. The CDR3 spans 14 residues. CDR3 nucleotides: TGCGCCAGCAGGATGACTAGCGGGAGCCACGAGCAGTACTTC. Protein sequence: CASRMTSGSHEQYF.

The rearrangement links TRBV28 to TRBJ2-3; 7 bases line up with TRBD1. J was trimmed by 2 bases and V by 6 bases; bases with no gene match: 5. This CDR3 region has 14 residues. Germline V gene sequence: CDR1 MDHEN, CDR2 SYDVKM. The CDR3 region is CASRAGGFTDTQYF. In DNA, the CDR3 is TGTGCCAGCAGAGCAGGGGGATTCACAGATACGCAGTATTTT.

This chain uses TRBV29-1 with TRBJ1-1; D ambiguous. The CDR3 totals 13 residues. Germline V lookup: CDR1 SQVTM, CDR2 ANQGSEA. Trimming removed 6 bases at V and 7 bases at J, with 18 bases between. This chain's CDR3 is CSVRVSGDVEAFF. DNA for the CDR3: TGCAGCGTCCGGGTATCGGGAGACGTTGAAGCTTTCTTT.